This is a list of T cell receptor beta chains from one sample in a study of blood T cell repertoires in COVID-19. The data were produced by immunoSEQ multiplex PCR, yet TCRdb's version contains in-frame clones alone and is incomplete. This table has some 58,000 clones, 70% to 90% appearing once. The sample taken for sequencing was peripheral blood. The receptors here all came from a man aged 40-49 years with acute or convalescent COVID-19. Both conserved end residues are part of each CDR3. D genes are given only for firm matches. Only some rows state a clone size, as once, few, many or a class for expanded clones.

TGTGCCAGCAGCTTCGGACCGGAGGATTCACCCCTCCACTTT | CASSFGPEDSPLHF | TRBJ1-6 | - | TRBV7-8 | -
TGTGCCAGTGGGACCGGGACAGGGGGACAAGAGACCCAGTACTTC | CASGTGTGGQETQYF | TRBJ2-5 | - | TRBV19 | TRBD1
TGTGCCAGCAGTTTTGGTGGGGGGACTGAAGCTTTCTTT | CASSFGGGTEAFF | TRBJ1-1 | - | TRBV12-3/TRBV12-4 | -
TGTGCCAGCAGTTTATCGGCTGCGGGGGGTCTCAATGAGCAGTTCTTC | CASSLSAAGGLNEQFF | TRBJ2-1 | few | TRBV27 | TRBD2
TGTGCCAGCAGTGAAGAAGAGGGGACAGGCAGGCCCAATGAGCAGTTCTTC | CASSEEEGTGRPNEQFF | TRBJ2-1 | - | TRBV2 | TRBD1
TGTGCAGGGGGACAGCAAGTAACTGAAGCTTTCTTT | CAGGQQVTEAFF | TRBJ1-1 | - | TRBV10-3 | TRBD1
TGTGCCAGCAGCGCGGACAGGGATAATGGCTACACCTTC | CASSADRDNGYTF | TRBJ1-2 | - | TRBV7-9 | TRBD1
TGTGCCAGCAGCGGAGATCGGACAGCCGCCTCTGGAAACACCATATATTTT | CASSGDRTAASGNTIYF | TRBJ1-3 | - | TRBV7-9 | -
TGTGCCAGCAGCGGGACTAGCGGCACAGATACGCAGTATTTT | CASSGTSGTDTQYF | TRBJ2-3 | - | TRBV5-8 | TRBD2
TGTGCCAGCAGCTTGGTGAGATGGAACACTGAAGCTTTCTTT | CASSLVRWNTEAFF | TRBJ1-1 | - | TRBV5-6 | -
TGTGCCAGCAGCTTGTATGGACTAGCGGGGGGGCCGACGTACAATGAGCAGTTCTTC | CASSLYGLAGGPTYNEQFF | TRBJ2-1 | - | TRBV11-2 | TRBD2
TGTGCCAGCAGCCCACTCGGACTAGCGGATCTCACGCAGTATTTT | CASSPLGLADLTQYF | TRBJ2-3 | - | TRBV7-2 | TRBD2
TGTGCCAGCAGCCCTGCACAGGGGGAGGGATCACCCCTCCACTTT | CASSPAQGEGSPLHF | TRBJ1-6 | once | TRBV4-2 | TRBD1
TGTGCCAGTAAAGGGACAGGGTACGCTGGGGCCAACGTCCTGACTTTC | CASKGTGYAGANVLTF | TRBJ2-6 | - | TRBV19 | TRBD1
TGCGCCAGCAACTATGGAGGAGGCTATGGCTACACCTTC | CASNYGGGYGYTF | TRBJ1-2 | - | TRBV5-1 | -
TGTGCCAGCAGTGACTCGGGCACAGGGTTAAATAATCAGCCCCAGCATTTT | CASSDSGTGLNNQPQHF | TRBJ1-5 | - | TRBV6-4 | -
TGTGCCAGCAGAAGATACCCGGGGACAGGGTCGGCTAGCGGGGGATCCTACGAGCAGTACTTC | CASRRYPGTGSASGGSYEQYF | TRBJ2-7 | few | TRBV2 | -
TGTGCCTGGAGTTTGTACAGGGGGGGACCGAACACCATATATTTT | CAWSLYRGGPNTIYF | TRBJ1-3 | - | TRBV30 | TRBD1
TGCGCCAGCAGTGATACCCCATCTAACAATGAGCAGTTCTTC | CASSDTPSNNEQFF | TRBJ2-1 | - | TRBV10-1 | -
TGTGCCAGTAGTCAGCGGGGGGGCTGGCAAGAGACCCAGTACTTC | CASSQRGGWQETQYF | TRBJ2-5 | - | TRBV19 | TRBD2
TGTGCCACCAGCCCTCGGCGGGAGGAAAAACTGTTTTTT | CATSPRREEKLFF | TRBJ1-4 | - | TRBV15 | -
TGTGCCAGCAGCTTATGGGGAGGCTATGGCTACACCTTC | CASSLWGGYGYTF | TRBJ1-2 | - | TRBV6-2/TRBV6-3 | -
TGTGCCAGCAGCTTCGGACACTCCAATCAGCCCCAGCATTTT | CASSFGHSNQPQHF | TRBJ1-5 | - | TRBV11-2 | -
TGTGCCTGGGTCAGGGAGGCCCCCTACGAGCAGTACTTC | CAWVREAPYEQYF | TRBJ2-7 | - | TRBV30 | -
TGCGCCAGCAGCCAAGCTGCTACTACTTCATACGAGCAGTACTTC | CASSQAATTSYEQYF | TRBJ2-7 | - | TRBV4-1 | -
TGTGCCTGGATTGTGGGGGGGGCTGGGACTGAAGCTTTCTTT | CAWIVGGAGTEAFF | TRBJ1-1 | - | TRBV30 | -
TGCGCCAGCTCTGGGAGGTCCACTGAAGCTTTCTTT | CASSGRSTEAFF | TRBJ1-1 | - | TRBV23-1 | -
TGCGCCAGCAGCCAAGGGGAACGAAGGGGTTGGACAGCTTTCTTT | CASSQGERRGWTAFF | TRBJ1-1 | - | TRBV4-1 | -
TGTGCCAGCAGCAGAAGGACATATCTTGAAAAACTGTTTTTT | CASSRRTYLEKLFF | TRBJ1-4 | - | TRBV21-1 | -
TGTGCCTGGACTAAGACAGACGGGAACACTGAAGCTTTCTTT | CAWTKTDGNTEAFF | TRBJ1-1 | - | TRBV30 | -
TGTGCCAGCAGCCCGGGTTTGGGACAGGGTGGCACCGGGGAGCTGTTTTTT | CASSPGLGQGGTGELFF | TRBJ2-2 | - | TRBV7-6 | TRBD1
TGTGCCAGCAGGATTGGGGAGCCCGTAGGCTATGGCTACACCTTC | CASRIGEPVGYGYTF | TRBJ1-2 | - | TRBV2 | -